Included here is one T cell receptor beta chain sequence, with context. What it binds is unknown. A multiplex PCR was run with 60 Vbeta primers and 13 Jbeta primers. In the authors' workflow: Later, an analysis found 75 million to 90 million unique TCR beta chains, and roughly 9.9 million of these were shared. Data came from immunoSEQ multiplex PCR; TCRdb stores just in-frame clones and leaves some out. From that table come the V and J calls and clone size; the DNA was used to work out D and trimming. This repertoire shows some 120,000 clones, over 60% found once; its top ten account for over 5%. The data were obtained in a study of cytomegalovirus exposure and HLA in healthy donors. General study results and limits: Cytomegalovirus-associated status was assigned to 164 TCR beta chains. One later analysis reportedly identified an Asian-associated ancestry cluster that showed fewer N-insertions than the approximately 710-donor mean.

Germline CDR1 reads SGHRS; CDR2 reads YFSETQ. J gave up 10 bases and V 9 bases, and 9 bases lay outside the gene matches. The CDR3 runs to 14 residues. The rearrangement joins TRBV5-1 to TRBJ2-1, with TRBD2 matching over 14 bases. The TCR comes from a woman aged 40 to 50 in good health and CMV-seronegative. The source material was PBMCs. Here the CDR3 DNA reads TGCGCCACCCGGGGGACTAGCGGGAGTGGGGAGCAGTTCTTC. It encodes CATRGTSGSGEQFF.